This TCR beta chain is from a study of blood T cell repertoires in COVID-19. Study information: Acute and convalescent COVID-19 samples came from the United States, Italy and Spain.

Here immunoSEQ multiplex PCR was the method, and the copy in TCRdb shows in-frame clones only, minus some. The sample consists of more than 400,000 clones, around 90% of them appearing once. The sequence derives from a woman between 18 and 29 years old who had recovered from COVID-19. Input material: PBMCs or T cells enriched from blood (not recorded which).

CDR3 protein: CASSERDSYGYTF. The CDR3 region has the DNA TGTGCCAGCAGTGAAAGGGACAGCTATGGCTACACCTTC. This chain links TRBV25-1 with TRBJ1-2; TRBD1 matches at 7 bases. The CDR3 consists of 13 residues. CDR1 and CDR2 from the germline V gene are MGHDK and SYGVNS. Trimming cost V 2 bases and J 4 bases; bases outside gene matches: 1.